This T cell receptor beta chain was recovered during a study of CXCR3-negative and CXCR3-positive naive CD8 T cells. Study background: Across all libraries, TRB reads numbered roughly 150 million, with about 1.5 +/- 0.3 million in each library. Study findings and constraints: TRB CDR3 properties indicated TCR strength, while surface CD5 was similar across naive subsets. For naive cells, CXCR3-negative and CXCR3-positive subsets had similar TRBV-TRBJ usage; for memory cells, usage differed.

Germline CDR1 SGDLS, CDR2 YYNGEE. The CDR3 is 15 amino acids. cDNA libraries for TRB were generated by 5' RACE incorporating UMI labels. Each CDR3 protein gets one entry in TCRdb, which reprocessed the 5' RACE reads and gives no DNA. The sample table sets out some 50,000 distinct CDR3 sequences. Naive CD8+ T cells carried a CD45RO-CCR7+CD27+CD95- phenotype. Points on this clonotype: Antigen specificity is unknown.

The rearrangement uses TRBV9 and TRBJ2-1; the TCRdb D gene call, TRBD1, has no DNA to confirm it. The material sequenced was naive CXCR3- CD8+ T cells from blood. Subset of the sample: CD45RO-CCR7+CD27+CD95- naive CD8+ T cells lacking CXCR3 (TNR3-). This clonotype was obtained from a human donor in good health. Some clones in this sample may be carry-over from other donors' samples. The CDR3 loop is CASSVQDRGYNEQFF.